This T cell receptor beta chain was sequenced during a study of T cells in Graves' hyperthyroidism and ophthalmopathy. Amplified regions were TCR beta CDR3 sequences from RNA transcripts. HTBI primers were employed in a first-round RT-PCR of the TCR CDR3. TCRdb analysed the multiplex PCR reads with MiXCR anew, one entry per CDR3 protein. Of 550,000 to 700,000 distinct CDR3 sequences in the sample, 35% to 55% were seen once. V shed 4 bases and J 5 bases; nucleotides not matched to a gene: 3. The germline V gene has CDR1 ENHRY and CDR2 SYGVKD. The CDR3 spans 13 residues. The receptor was isolated from an adult woman with Graves' disease, either hyperthyroidism or ophthalmopathy (not recorded which). The specimen was peripheral blood or thyroid tissue (not recorded which). V usage is TRBV10-3 and J usage is TRBJ2-7; 9 bases match TRBD1. The DNA for the CDR3 is TGTGCCATCAGTGTCACAGGGGGCAACGAGCAGTACTTC. This sequence encodes CAISVTGGNEQYF.